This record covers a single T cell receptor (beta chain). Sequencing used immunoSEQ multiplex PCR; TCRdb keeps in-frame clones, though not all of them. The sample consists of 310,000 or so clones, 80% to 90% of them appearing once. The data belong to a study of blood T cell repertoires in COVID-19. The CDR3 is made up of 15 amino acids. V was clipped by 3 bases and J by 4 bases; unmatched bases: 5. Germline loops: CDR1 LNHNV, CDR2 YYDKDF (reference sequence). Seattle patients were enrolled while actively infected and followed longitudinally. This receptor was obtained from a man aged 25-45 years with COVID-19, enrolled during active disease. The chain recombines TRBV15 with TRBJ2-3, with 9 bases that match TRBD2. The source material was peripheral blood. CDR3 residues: CATSSPGTSSDTQYF. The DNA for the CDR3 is TGTGCCACCAGCAGCCCCGGGACTAGCTCAGATACGCAGTATTTT.